These 8 T cell receptor beta chains originate from one sample sequenced in a study of vaccination effects on CD4 cells after COVID-19. Method: immunoSEQ multiplex PCR; TCRdb's copy keeps in-frame clones and lacks some. The sample carries about 81,000 clones, around four fifths recorded once. Sequencing was preceded by expansion of antigen-specific CD4+ T cells with viral peptide pools in the ViraFEST assay. Culturing for about ten days preceded CD4+ T cell isolation. The cohort was immunized with two doses of either the BNT162b2 or mRNA-1273 vaccine. These TCRs' antigens remain unknown. This sample comprised CD4+ T cells from PBMCs cultured with HCoV-OC43 spike peptides, obtained after COVID-19 vaccination. Specified subset: HCoV-OC43 spike overlapping peptide pool stimulation. The source is a human donor who received a COVID-19 vaccine.

This chain uses TRBV4-1 with TRBJ2-2, with 7 bases aligning to TRBD2. Germline loops: CDR1 MGHRA, CDR2 YSYEKL. Trimming at V came to 1 base and at J to 6 bases, leaving 11 bases not matched to a gene. CDR3 size: 17 residues. The CDR3: CASSQAGLGINAGELFF. CDR3 nucleotide sequence: TGCGCCAGCAGCCAAGCTGGACTAGGGATTAATGCCGGGGAGCTGTTTTTT.

This chain joins TRBV4-3 and TRBJ2-3, with 11 bases identical to TRBD1. Losses at the gene ends were 0 bases for V and 3 bases for J; bases not matched to a gene: 8. Germline V gene lookup returns CDR1 LGHNA and CDR2 YSLEER. The CDR3 spans 18 residues. CDR3 bases: TGCGCCAGCAGCCAAGAATTATGGACAGGGGGCAAGACAGATACGCAGTATTTT. It specifies CASSQELWTGGKTDTQYF.

Only a few counts were recorded for this clone. V gene TRBV29-1 combines with J gene TRBJ1-2; 7 nucleotides match TRBD1. Trimming took 7 bases from V and 7 from J; bases not matched to a gene: 9. The CDR3 extends over 12 amino acids. Germline V gene data show CDR1 as SQVTM and CDR2 as ANQGSEA. The CDR3 loop reads CSGSTGAGGYTF. CDR3 coding DNA: TGCAGCGGATCTACAGGGGCGGGTGGCTACACCTTC. The whole variable domain, filled in from reference TRBV29-1 and TRBJ1-2, reads SAVISQKPSRDICQRGTSLTIQCQVDSQVTMMFWYRQQPGQSLTLIATANQGSEATYESGFVIDKFPISRPNLTFSTLTVSNMSPEDSSIYLCSGSTGAGGYTFGSGTRLTVV.

This clone was counted only a few times. CDR3 amino acids: CASSLAGTASTGELFF. CDR3 in DNA: TGTGCCAGCAGCTTAGCGGGGACAGCGAGCACCGGGGAGCTGTTTTTT. J is TRBJ2-2 and V is TRBV7-9; the match to TRBD1 covers 7 bases. After removal of 0 bases from V and 4 bases from J, the junction contained 5 bases not matched to a gene. The germline CDR1 and CDR2 sequences are SEHNR and FQNEAQ (reference sequence). The CDR3 extends over 16 amino acids.

The genes are TRBV24-1 and TRBJ2-5; 7 bases map to TRBD1. The CDR3 has 15 residues. Trimming removed 5 bases from V and 4 bases from J; junction bases left unmatched: 9. The germline V gene encodes CDR1 KGHDR and CDR2 SFDVKD. CDR3 region: CATSALGGFRETQYF. The CDR3 nucleotides are TGTGCCACCAGTGCTTTAGGGGGCTTCCGAGAGACCCAGTACTTC.

This CDR3 reads CATSDLGGARGETQYF. CDR3 in DNA: TGTGCCACCAGTGATTTGGGGGGGGCGCGGGGAGAGACCCAGTACTTC. The J gene is TRBJ2-5, the V gene TRBV24-1, with D possibly matching TRBD2 (7 bases). CDR3 length: 16 amino acids. The germline gives CDR1 KGHDR, CDR2 SFDVKD. Trimming left V 0 bases short and J 4 bases short, with 14 bases between.

V gene TRBV6-5 combines with J gene TRBJ2-2; D might be TRBD1 (6 bases). This CDR3 spans 13 amino acids. Trimming took off 10 bases at V and 3 bases at J, with 12 bases between the two ends. Germline CDR1 MNHEY, CDR2 SVGAGI. CDR3 region: CATKQGYTGELFF. The DNA for the CDR3 is TGTGCCACCAAACAGGGTTACACCGGGGAGCTGTTTTTT.

This chain connects TRBV7-8 to TRBJ1-2; a weak D match, TRBD1 (6 bases). Per germline, CDR1 SGHVS and CDR2 FQNEAQ. Trimming took off 2 bases at V and 0 bases at J, with 7 bases between the two ends. The length of the CDR3 is 14 residues. The CDR3 coding sequence is TGTGCCAGCAGCTTACCAGGGGCTAACTATGGCTACACCTTC. It is translated as CASSLPGANYGYTF.